The subject of this entry is one T cell receptor beta chain. Its antigen is unknown. These data originate in a study of identical twins. General study points: Cord blood beta clonotypes present at high abundance carried fewer insertions; no such pattern appeared in memory repertoires.

V was cut by 0 bases and J by 6 bases, with 13 bases left in between. There are 14 residues in the CDR3. Germline V CDR1 and CDR2: SGDLS, YYNGEE. TCRdb re-called the 5' RACE reads through MiXCR, storing one row per CDR3 protein. The table lists hundreds of thousands of distinct CDR3 sequences, 21% of them singletons, with around 4.5% in the top ten. The same sample was also used in a study of T cells expressing NK-cell markers. That work adds: Of the CD8+ T cell pool in about 6 donors, roughly 1.0-8% was accounted for by dominant NKG2C+ clonotypes.

The TCR was taken from a woman aged 18-29 years in good health. The chain links TRBV9 to TRBJ2-7; perhaps TRBD1 as D (6 bases). Material for sequencing was PBMCs. CDR3 in amino acids: CASSVGDRSGEQYF. The CDR3 bases are TGTGCCAGCAGCGTAGGAGACAGGTCAGGCGAGCAGTACTTC.